The 22 T cell receptor beta chains below all came from one sample that was sequenced in a study of chemoradiotherapy in HPV16-positive cancers (dated by TCRdb to the early 2020s). To prepare the library, the immunoSEQ multiplex PCR assay was applied. Here the immuneACCESS table is served through TCRdb, limited to in-frame sequences with V and J called. Missing clones are a known gap in these copies; in checked studies unresolved V genes cover under half, and the rest lacks a known reason. The table for this sample lists 14,000 or so clones; roughly nine tenths of them were counted only once. The ten biggest clones cover 3.5% to 4.5% of the sample. The sample consisted of tumor tissue, taken from a patient who underwent chemoradiotherapy. The receptor set was obtained from a human donor with HPV-associated anogenital cancer.

This clone was counted only a few times. This chain uses TRBV6-5 with TRBJ2-7; D remains unclear. The CDR3 has 14 amino acids. Trimming shortened V by 7 bases and J by 6 bases, and 19 bases separated the two germline ends. Germline V gene data show CDR1 as MNHEY and CDR2 as SVGAGI. Here the CDR3 DNA reads TGTGCCAGCATCCATCGCCGGCCCCTGTTCGAGCAGTACTTC. It specifies CASIHRRPLFEQYF.

The rearrangement uses TRBV28 and TRBJ2-7, with 9 bases aligning to TRBD1. CDR1 is MDHEN, CDR2 SYDVKM, per germline. The CDR3 sequence is 15 residues long. Losses at the gene ends were 6 bases for V and 5 bases for J; bases not matched to a gene: 11. The CDR3 here is CASSLPGQGVHEQYF. For the CDR3, the DNA is TGTGCCAGCAGCCTGCCGGGACAGGGAGTCCACGAGCAGTACTTC.

This chain connects TRBV7-9 to TRBJ1-3, with D tentatively TRBD1 (5 bases). V was pared by 0 bases and J by 0 bases, with 6 bases between. Per germline, CDR1 SEHNR and CDR2 FQNEAQ (reference sequence). This CDR3 is built from 15 residues. DNA for the CDR3: TGTGCCAGCAGCTTAGCGGGGGACTCTGGAAACACCATATATTTT. Translated: CASSLAGDSGNTIYF.

J is TRBJ1-2 and V is TRBV29-1, with D hard to call. The V gene lost 1 base and the J gene lost 0 bases, with 6 bases spanning the gap. CDR1 is SQVTM, CDR2 ANQGSEA, per germline. The CDR3 extends over 13 amino acids. The chain's CDR3 is CSVEARSNYGYTF. The CDR3 nucleotides are TGCAGCGTTGAAGCCAGATCTAACTATGGCTACACCTTC.

The chain links TRBV10-3 to TRBJ2-1; TRBD1 matches at 7 bases. Germline trimming cut 10 bases from V and 0 bases from J; bases unmatched to any gene: 9. This CDR3 comprises 15 residues. Germline assignment: CDR1 ENHRY and CDR2 SYGVKD. The CDR3 sequence: CASRGGQSSYNEQFF. CDR3 sequence (DNA): TGTGCCAGCAGAGGGGGACAGAGCTCCTACAATGAGCAGTTCTTC.

The gene calls are TRBV19 and TRBJ1-5, with D possibly matching TRBD1 (6 bases). This CDR3 comprises 17 residues. Germline-derived CDR1 and CDR2 are LNHDA and SQIVND (reference sequence). The V and J ends lost 6 bases and 0 bases respectively, with 18 bases between them. CDR3 region: CASRLHQDRISNQPQHF. The CDR3 DNA reads as TGTGCCAGTAGACTACACCAGGACAGAATTAGCAATCAGCCCCAGCATTTT.

V and J are TRBV19 and TRBJ2-4; either TRBD1 or TRBD2 may fit D (5 bases each). The CDR3 spans 18 residues. Germline values: CDR1 LNHDA, CDR2 SQIVND (reference sequence). V was shortened by 1 base and J by 0 bases, with 16 bases between the two germline ends. The chain's CDR3 is CASSIAGPSRLAKNIQYF. CDR3 nucleotides: TGTGCCAGTAGTATAGCGGGGCCGTCTCGCTTAGCCAAAAACATTCAGTACTTC.

This clone was recorded once. For the CDR3, the DNA is TGCGCCAGCAGCTTGGAGGCAGGTTCCTCCTATAATTCACCCCTCCACTTT. It is translated as CASSLEAGSSYNSPLHF. J is TRBJ1-6 and V is TRBV5-1; D gene ambiguous. Germline CDR1 SGHRS, CDR2 YFSETQ. V gave up 0 bases and J gave up 0 bases, with 10 bases separating them. The CDR3 extends over 17 amino acids.

This chain connects TRBV7-3 to TRBJ2-1, with TRBD2 matching over 10 bases. V was pared by 3 bases and J by 5 bases, with 1 base of the junction left unmatched. From germline, CDR1 is SGHTA and CDR2 FQGTGA. CDR3 length equals 14 residues. This CDR3 is CASSFGTSDNEQFF. The CDR3 region has the DNA TGTGCCAGCAGCTTTGGGACTAGCGACAATGAGCAGTTCTTC. The full variable domain, completed using reference TRBV7-3 and TRBJ2-1, is GAGVSQTPSNKVTEKGKYVELRCDPISGHTALYWYRQSLGQGPEFLIYFQGTGAADDSGLPNDRFFAVRPEGSVSTLKIQRTERGDSAVYLCASSFGTSDNEQFFGPGTRLTVL.

The CDR3 bases are TGCAGCAGCACTAGCGGGAACCAAGAGACCCAGTACTTC. It translates to CSSTSGNQETQYF. The chain links TRBV29-1 to TRBJ2-5; 10 bases align to TRBD2. The germline V gene encodes CDR1 SQVTM and CDR2 ANQGSEA. The CDR3 totals 13 residues. J was trimmed by 0 bases and V by 8 bases; bases with no gene match: 3.

This clone was observed a few times. This chain uses TRBV19 with TRBJ1-2; D gene ambiguous. CDR1 and CDR2 (germline): LNHDA, SQIVND (reference sequence). The CDR3 has 14 amino acids. V lost 1 base and J lost 2, with 8 bases in between. CDR3 bases: TGTGCCAGTAGTATAGTGTCTAGCAACTATGGCTACACCTTC. Protein: CASSIVSSNYGYTF.

V is TRBV28 and J is TRBJ1-2; no definite D call. The ends were cut back, 5 bases at V and 8 bases at J, with 18 bases in the middle. CDR3 length: 14 residues. Germline values: CDR1 MDHEN, CDR2 SYDVKM. CDR3 sequence reads: CASSPPPAGYGYTF. In nucleotides, the CDR3 is TGTGCCAGCAGTCCTCCCCCCGCGGGTTACGGCTACACCTTC.

V is TRBV6-1 and J is TRBJ1-3; a weak D match, TRBD1 (6 bases). V lost 4 bases and J 7 bases, leaving 14 bases between the germline ends. The germline gives CDR1 MNHNS, CDR2 SASEGT. The CDR3 is made up of 14 amino acids. The CDR3 reads CASSVGGFRNTIYF. The CDR3 DNA sequence: TGTGCCAGCAGTGTAGGGGGTTTTCGGAACACCATATATTTT.

This clone came up a few times. The chain uses TRBV30 and TRBJ1-1, with a possible D match to TRBD1 (5 bases). The V end was cut by 5 bases, the J end by 2 bases, with 15 bases between. The germline V gene encodes CDR1 GTSNPN and CDR2 SVGIG (reference sequence). The CDR3 length is 14 residues. CDR3 sequence (DNA): TGTGCCTGGGTGGGGGTAGCAGCTAACACTGAAGCTTTCTTT. It yields the protein CAWVGVAANTEAFF.

This chain joins TRBV2 and TRBJ2-5; no clear D. CDR3 length: 13 residues. From germline, CDR1 is SNHLY and CDR2 FYNNEI. The ends were cut back, 8 bases at V and 2 bases at J, with 12 bases in the middle. CDR3 DNA: TGTGCCAGCGTAAACAGCCGGCAAGAGACCCAGTACTTC. Its translation is CASVNSRQETQYF.

The chain employs TRBV7-3 and TRBJ2-2; 7 bases are a match to TRBD1. The V gene's germline CDR1 is SGHTA and CDR2 FQGTGA. The V and J ends lost 6 bases and 7 bases, in that order; junction bases with no gene match: 5. The CDR3 sequence is 13 residues long. DNA of the CDR3: TGTGCCAGCAGGAGGGGGCTAGGCGGGGAGCTGTTTTTT. This codes for CASRRGLGGELFF.

With respect to this clone: The same CDR3 arises from other DNA sequences in this sample as well. The chain carries TRBV19 and TRBJ1-2, with 8 bases fitting TRBD1. From germline, CDR1 is LNHDA and CDR2 SQIVND (reference sequence). The CDR3 is 13 amino acids. The V segment lost 3 bases and the J segment 8 bases; nucleotides outside the gene matches: 5. In nucleotides, the CDR3 is TGTGCCAGTAGTATCGGACAGGGTCGGGGCTACACCTTC. Protein product: CASSIGQGRGYTF.

The J gene is TRBJ2-1, the V gene TRBV7-8; 8 bases map to TRBD1. Germline trimming cut 2 bases from V and 9 bases from J; bases unmatched to any gene: 15. The CDR3 extends over 17 amino acids. Looked up from germline, CDR1 is SGHVS and CDR2 is FQNEAQ. The CDR3 DNA is TGTGCCAGCAGCTTACGTCCGTCGGGACAGGAGTTTAGTGAGCAGTTCTTC. Translation: CASSLRPSGQEFSEQFF.

The chain combines TRBV7-3 with TRBJ1-1; D is ambiguous. This CDR3 has 13 residues. The ends were cut back, 6 bases at V and 3 bases at J, with 11 bases in the middle. CDR1 SGHTA and CDR2 FQGTGA come from the germline V gene. CDR3 loop: CASSRARDTEAFF. The DNA for the CDR3 is TGTGCCAGCAGTCGGGCGCGGGACACTGAAGCTTTCTTT.

V and J are TRBV11-3 and TRBJ1-3; D unresolved. Germline V gene data show CDR1 as SGHNT and CDR2 as YENEEA. The ends were cut back, 5 bases at V and 2 bases at J, with 13 bases in the middle. The CDR3 is made up of 15 amino acids. The CDR3 nucleotides read TGTGCCAGCAGCCCAAGGGTTTCTGCTGGAAACACCATATATTTT. It is translated as CASSPRVSAGNTIYF.

The chain uses TRBV4-3 and TRBJ2-1; 11 nucleotides line up with TRBD2. The CDR3 spans 15 residues. Germline V gene data show CDR1 as LGHNA and CDR2 as YSLEER. With 2 bases clipped from V and 6 bases from J, the junction kept 3 bases outside the gene matches. This CDR3 reads CASSQTSGSINEQFF. For the CDR3, the DNA is TGCGCCAGCAGCCAAACTAGCGGGAGTATCAATGAGCAGTTCTTC.

This clone is medium-sized by share. This specimen includes other DNA sequences encoding the same CDR3. The J gene is TRBJ1-5, the V gene TRBV7-9; a possible D gene is TRBD1 (6 bases). V lost 4 bases to trimming and J lost 4 bases, with 8 bases between them. This CDR3 has 13 amino acids. Germline V gene lookup returns CDR1 SEHNR and CDR2 FQNEAQ (reference sequence). The CDR3 DNA follows: TGTGCCAGCAGCTCAGGGGCTAATCAGCCCCAGCATTTT. As protein: CASSSGANQPQHF. The full variable domain, its missing parts supplied by reference TRBV7-9 and TRBJ1-5, is DTGVSQNPRHKITKRGQNVTFRCDPISEHNRLYWYRQTLGQGPEFLTYFQNEAQLEKSRLLSDRFSAERPKGSFSTLEIQRTEQGDSAMYLCASSSGANQPQHFGDGTRLSIL.